This passage covers 29 T cell receptor beta chains from one sample sequenced in a study of shared clonotypes between healthy human individuals. Profiled with immunoSEQ multiplex PCR; TCRdb holds only in-frame clones, not every one. The sample lists about 230,000 clones; over 60% were seen once. The sample consisted of memory CD4+ T cells sorted from blood. As to subset: CD45RA-negative fraction. Source of these receptors: a young man in good health.

This clone was counted a single time. The V gene is TRBV10-2, the J gene TRBJ2-7, with 11 positions matching TRBD2. The trim removed 6 bases at V and 3 bases at J, leaving 4 bases unmatched. CDR1 is WSHSY, CDR2 SAAADI, per germline. The length of the CDR3 is 14 residues. CDR3 in amino acids: CASRLLAGDYEQYF. CDR3 in DNA: TGCGCCAGCAGGTTACTAGCGGGAGACTACGAGCAGTACTTC.

V usage is TRBV28 and J usage is TRBJ1-1; 7 positions agree with TRBD1. J gave up 1 base and V 4 bases, and 6 bases lay outside the gene matches. This CDR3 has 15 residues. Germline CDR1 MDHEN, CDR2 SYDVKM. CDR3 bases: TGTGCCAGCAGTTCCTTCGGGACAGAGAACACTGAAGCTTTCTTT. It is translated as CASSSFGTENTEAFF.

This clone is a singleton in its sample. This chain joins TRBV2 and TRBJ2-3; either TRBD1 or TRBD2 may fit D (5 bases each). The CDR3 totals 12 residues. Germline CDR1 is SNHLY and CDR2 is FYNNEI. V was clipped by 6 bases and J by 6 bases, with 10 bases between them. CDR3 amino acids: CASRGDADTQYF. CDR3 bases: TGTGCCAGCAGGGGGGACGCCGATACGCAGTATTTT.

The chain employs TRBV18 and TRBJ1-5, with TRBD1 matching 8 bases. This CDR3 is 16 amino acids long. Germline V CDR1 and CDR2: KGHSH, LQKENI. J was trimmed by 5 bases and V by 3 bases; bases with no gene match: 9. For the CDR3, the DNA is TGTGCCAGCTCACCCCCGACTGGACAGGGTTATCAGCCCCAGCATTTT. Its protein product is CASSPPTGQGYQPQHF.

This clone was counted ten times or more. J is TRBJ1-1 and V is TRBV5-1; D remains ambiguous. V lost 4 bases and J 4 bases, leaving 14 bases between the germline ends. CDR3 size: 14 residues. The germline gives CDR1 SGHRS, CDR2 YFSETQ. The CDR3 DNA is TGCGCCAGCAGCGTAACAATGCGGGTCACTGAAGCTTTCTTT. Translating it yields CASSVTMRVTEAFF.

The chain has TRBV28 and TRBJ2-3; 10 bases map to TRBD2. The V gene end was trimmed by 4 bases and the J gene end by 2 bases; junction bases not matched to a gene: 6. The length of the CDR3 is 16 residues. Germline V CDR1 and CDR2: MDHEN, SYDVKM. CDR3 sequence: CASSSSLAGFTDTQYF. The CDR3 region has the DNA TGTGCCAGCAGTTCCTCACTAGCGGGATTCACAGATACGCAGTATTTT.

Only a few counts were recorded for this clone. The same CDR3 is also encoded by other DNA sequences in this sample. This chain uses TRBV5-1 with TRBJ2-5, with 7 positions matching TRBD2. The CDR3 has 14 residues. In germline, CDR1 is SGHRS, CDR2 YFSETQ. The V and J ends lost 4 bases and 5 bases, in that order; junction bases with no gene match: 8. CDR3 nucleotides: TGCGCCAGCAGCCTGGGAGGGGCTTCTGAGACCCAGTACTTC. Residues: CASSLGGASETQYF.

The chain carries TRBV27 and TRBJ2-1; no clear D gene. The V and J ends lost 5 bases and 8 bases respectively, with 19 bases between them. This CDR3 spans 15 amino acids. Germline V lookup: CDR1 MNHEY, CDR2 SMNVEV (reference sequence). The DNA for the CDR3 is TGTGCCAGCAGTCCCACCGTTAGGATTTTGGATGAGCAGTTCTTC. It specifies CASSPTVRILDEQFF.

CDR3 sequence: CASSLRRTYEQYF. CDR3 sequence (DNA): TGTGCCAGCAGTTTACGTCGGACCTACGAGCAGTACTTC. The rearrangement links TRBV27 to TRBJ2-7, with unresolved D. The V and J ends lost 2 bases and 2 bases respectively, with 7 bases between them. Per germline, CDR1 MNHEY and CDR2 SMNVEV (reference sequence). The CDR3 loop spans 13 amino acids.

This clone occurred a few times. V gene TRBV27 combines with J gene TRBJ2-7; TRBD1 aligns across 10 bases. The germline V gene has CDR1 MNHEY and CDR2 SMNVEV (reference sequence). J gave up 7 bases and V 5 bases, and 11 bases lay outside the gene matches. This CDR3 has 15 amino acids. For the CDR3, the DNA is TGTGCCAGCAGTCCAGGACAGGGGGTGGGCGAAGAGCAGTACTTC. It yields the protein CASSPGQGVGEEQYF.

The V and J genes are TRBV7-2 and TRBJ1-5; maybe TRBD1 (5 bases). Germline CDR1 and CDR2: SGHTA and FQGNSA. Trimming stripped 3 bases from V and 8 bases from J, with 11 bases between. This CDR3 is 13 amino acids long. CDR3 nucleotide sequence: TGTGCCAGCAGCTTGAGTTTGGGGGAGCCCCAGCATTTT. As protein: CASSLSLGEPQHF.

This chain uses TRBV29-1 with TRBJ1-1; D unclear. Between the trimmed V and J ends, which lost 7 bases and 1 base, there was a span of 4 bases. Germline V lookup: CDR1 SQVTM, CDR2 ANQGSEA. CDR3 length: 10 amino acids. The CDR3 here is CSARNTEAFF. The CDR3 region has the DNA TGCAGCGCCAGGAACACTGAAGCTTTCTTT.

This chain uses TRBV11-2 with TRBJ2-1; 11 bases match TRBD2. CDR1 and CDR2 from the germline V gene are SGHAT and FQNNGV. The CDR3 spans 15 residues. V shed 7 bases, J shed 2 bases, and the junction held 4 bases outside the gene matches. The chain's CDR3 is CASKTSGETYNEQFF. The CDR3 DNA sequence: TGTGCCAGCAAGACTAGCGGGGAGACCTACAATGAGCAGTTCTTC.

V and J are TRBV7-6 and TRBJ2-7, with D possibly being TRBD1 or TRBD2 (5 bases each). Trimming removed 0 bases at V and 3 bases at J, with 9 bases between. CDR1 and CDR2 from the germline V gene are SGHVS and FNYEAQ. This CDR3 has 14 residues. Here the CDR3 DNA reads TGTGCCAGCAGCTTAGCGGGGGTGCACTACGAGCAGTACTTC. Protein sequence: CASSLAGVHYEQYF.

The V call is TRBV27, the J call TRBJ2-5, with D hard to call. The CDR3 is 13 residues long. Deletions cut 7 bases from V and 2 bases from J, with 11 bases between. Germline values: CDR1 MNHEY, CDR2 SMNVEV (reference sequence). CDR3 nucleotides: TGTGCCAGCAAGTCCCACATACAAGAGACCCAGTACTTC. Amino acid sequence: CASKSHIQETQYF.

This clone was seen a handful of times. The chain is built from TRBV2 and TRBJ2-2, with D maybe TRBD1 (5 bases). Between the trimmed V and J ends, which lost 7 bases and 2 bases, there was a span of 14 bases. Per germline, CDR1 SNHLY and CDR2 FYNNEI. The CDR3 covers 15 residues. The CDR3 DNA is TGTGCCAGCATGAGGCAGGGCCTTAACACCGGGGAGCTGTTTTTT. Encoded protein: CASMRQGLNTGELFF.

This clone was recorded a few times. This chain joins TRBV11-2 and TRBJ2-7; D uncertain. CDR1 and CDR2 (germline): SGHAT, FQNNGV. Trimming removed 0 bases at V and 1 base at J, with 10 bases between. The CDR3 consists of 15 residues. CDR3 loop: CASSLDPTGSYEQYF. In DNA, the CDR3 is TGTGCCAGCAGCTTAGATCCTACGGGTTCCTACGAGCAGTACTTC.

The V call is TRBV9, the J call TRBJ2-1; 14 bases line up with TRBD2. CDR3 length equals 15 residues. V was clipped by 3 bases and J by 15 bases; unmatched bases: 11. CDR1 and CDR2 (germline): SGDLS, YYNGEE. CDR3 sequence reads: CASSELRTSGRRLFF. Written as DNA, the CDR3 is TGTGCCAGCAGCGAACTCCGGACTAGCGGGAGGCGTCTGTTCTTC. Filled out from reference TRBV9 and TRBJ2-1, the complete variable domain reads DSGVTQTPKHLITATGQRVTLRCSPRSGDLSVYWYQQSLDQGLQFLIQYYNGEERAKGNILERFSAQQFPDLHSELNLSSLELGDSALYFCASSELRTSGRRLFFGPGTRLTVL.

The chain uses TRBV4-2 and TRBJ2-5, with D possibly TRBD1 on 5 matching bases. Germline V gene lookup returns CDR1 LGHNA and CDR2 YNFKEQ. The CDR3 contains 15 residues. The V and J ends lost 6 bases and 1 base respectively, with 15 bases between them. CDR3 protein: CASSITTATQETQYF. CDR3 sequence (DNA): TGTGCCAGCAGTATAACGACAGCCACCCAAGAGACCCAGTACTTC.

The rearrangement links TRBV5-1 to TRBJ2-2, with D maybe TRBD1 (6 bases). Between the trimmed V and J ends, which lost 3 bases and 3 bases, there was a span of 9 bases. The CDR3 is made up of 14 amino acids. The germline V gene has CDR1 SGHRS and CDR2 YFSETQ. The DNA for the CDR3 is TGCGCCAGCAGCTCAGGGGATCACACCGGGGAGCTGTTTTTT. It codes for CASSSGDHTGELFF.

The chain links TRBV9 to TRBJ1-5; maybe TRBD1 (5 bases). The ends were cut back, 3 bases at V and 6 bases at J, with 13 bases in the middle. Germline lookup yields CDR1 SGDLS and CDR2 YYNGEE. The length of the CDR3 is 14 residues. Written as DNA, the CDR3 is TGTGCCAGCAGCGCTACGGGGGTGGGTCAGCCCCAGCATTTT. Its translation: CASSATGVGQPQHF.

The chain combines TRBV5-1 with TRBJ2-1, with 8 nucleotides matching TRBD1. Trimming removed 3 bases from V and 16 bases from J; junction bases left unmatched: 9. The CDR3 extends over 12 amino acids. Germline V gene sequence: CDR1 SGHRS, CDR2 YFSETQ. The CDR3 protein is CASSSNRDRPFF. The CDR3 bases are TGCGCCAGCAGCTCAAACCGGGACAGGCCCTTCTTC.

The chain combines TRBV29-1 with TRBJ2-7, with TRBD2 matching over 12 bases. The ends lost 4 bases at V and 2 bases at J; junction bases unmatched: 0. The CDR3 is 13 amino acids. Germline loops: CDR1 SQVTM, CDR2 ANQGSEA. CDR3 protein: CSVGLAGAYEQYF. The CDR3 region has the DNA TGCAGCGTTGGACTAGCGGGGGCCTACGAGCAGTACTTC.

This clone has only one observation. The chain is built from TRBV4-3 and TRBJ2-1; tentative D call: TRBD1 (5 bases). Germline CDR1 LGHNA, CDR2 YSLEER. The CDR3 is 12 amino acids. Trimming shortened V by 4 bases and J by 8 bases, and 9 bases separated the two germline ends. The CDR3 DNA follows: TGCGCCAGCAGCCGGGGCCGGGATGAGCAGTTCTTC. Translating gives CASSRGRDEQFF.

In this sample, this clone turned up once. The chain employs TRBV19 and TRBJ2-1; 10 positions match TRBD2. Germline CDR1 reads LNHDA; CDR2 reads SQIVND (reference sequence). The CDR3 runs 15 residues. V lost 6 bases and J lost 6; bases outside the gene matches: 8. In DNA form, the CDR3 reads TGTGCCAGTAGGGCCGGGACTAGCGCCGTCAATGAGCAGTTCTTC. Amino acids: CASRAGTSAVNEQFF.

The chain has TRBV19 and TRBJ1-5, with 8 bases matching TRBD1. This CDR3 is built from 15 residues. Germline lookup yields CDR1 LNHDA and CDR2 SQIVND (reference sequence). The V gene end was trimmed by 8 bases and the J gene end by 11 bases; junction bases not matched to a gene: 17. CDR3 amino acids: CASRLEGQAGGAQHF. The CDR3 nucleotides read TGTGCCAGTCGTCTGGAGGGACAGGCCGGGGGGGCCCAGCATTTT.

The rearrangement links TRBV5-1 to TRBJ2-7; the match to TRBD1 covers 9 bases. The CDR3 extends over 15 amino acids. Germline V gives CDR1 SGHRS, CDR2 YFSETQ. The ends lost 3 bases at V and 7 bases at J; junction bases unmatched: 11. The CDR3 loop is CASSYSGTGLEEQYF. The CDR3 DNA reads as TGCGCCAGCAGCTACTCCGGGACAGGGCTTGAAGAGCAGTACTTC.

This chain joins TRBV6-6 and TRBJ2-3; the match to TRBD2 covers 7 bases. V lost 10 bases and J lost 2; bases outside the gene matches: 6. The CDR3 spans 13 residues. Germline V gene data show CDR1 as MNHNY and CDR2 as SVGAGI (reference sequence). For the CDR3, the DNA is TGTGCCAACAACGGGGGGAACACAGATACGCAGTATTTT. Amino acids: CANNGGNTDTQYF.

CDR3 residues: CASTDGLANTQYF. CDR3 DNA: TGCGCCAGCACCGACGGGTTAGCGAATACGCAGTATTTT. The genes are TRBV5-1 and TRBJ2-3; D possibly corresponds to TRBD2 (5 bases). The CDR3 totals 13 residues. Germline lookup yields CDR1 SGHRS and CDR2 YFSETQ. V was clipped by 6 bases and J by 7 bases, with 15 bases between them. Together with reference TRBV5-1 and TRBJ2-3, the CDR3 gives the full variable domain: KAGVTQTPRYLIKTRGQQVTLSCSPISGHRSVSWYQQTPGQGLQFLFEYFSETQRNKGNFPGRFSGRQFSNSRSEMNVSTLELGDSALYLCASTDGLANTQYFGPGTRLTVL.